Below are 7 T cell receptor beta chains sequenced from a single sample in a study of OX40 agonist ivuxolimab in advanced cancers. Some clones are missing from TCRdb's copy, which holds only in-frame ones; the method was immunoSEQ multiplex PCR. Of about 48,000 clones listed, roughly 89% are singletons. The sample consisted of CD4+ or CD8+ T cells sorted from blood, taken in a trial of the OX40 agonist ivuxolimab. Receptor source: an adult with an advanced solid tumor such as melanoma, head and neck, liver or kidney cancer.

The chain combines TRBV19 with TRBJ2-1; 8 positions agree with TRBD2. The V and J ends lost 3 bases and 3 bases, in that order; junction bases with no gene match: 7. In germline, CDR1 is LNHDA, CDR2 SQIVND (reference sequence). CDR3 size: 16 residues. The CDR3 here is CASSIISAGDYNEQFF. DNA of the CDR3: TGTGCCAGTAGTATTATCTCAGCGGGAGACTACAATGAGCAGTTCTTC.

J is TRBJ2-1 and V is TRBV27; D is unresolved. The CDR3 loop spans 14 amino acids. V gave up 2 bases and J gave up 6 bases, with 11 bases separating them. CDR1 is MNHEY, CDR2 SMNVEV, per germline (reference sequence). As DNA, the CDR3 is TGTGCCAGCAGTTTACTTCCAGTCGCCAATGAGCAGTTCTTC. Its translation is CASSLLPVANEQFF.

This chain links TRBV6-5 with TRBJ2-7, with TRBD2 matching over 9 bases. With V trimmed by 7 bases and J by 0 bases, 4 bases remained unmatched. This CDR3 spans 14 amino acids. From germline, CDR1 is MNHEY and CDR2 SVGAGI. The chain's CDR3 is CASKPSGDSYEQYF. As DNA, the CDR3 is TGTGCCAGCAAACCTAGCGGGGACTCCTACGAGCAGTACTTC.

This rearrangement joins TRBV5-1 to TRBJ2-7; tentative D call: TRBD1 (5 bases). The CDR3 is 14 residues long. The germline V gene has CDR1 SGHRS and CDR2 YFSETQ. V lost 0 bases to trimming and J lost 2 bases, with 9 bases between them. CDR3 protein: CASSLVSGPYEQYF. The CDR3 nucleotides are TGCGCCAGCAGCTTGGTGTCAGGGCCCTACGAGCAGTACTTC.

This clone was recorded only once. The CDR3 sequence is CASSYSNTEAFF. CDR3 coding DNA: TGTGCCAGCAGTTACTCGAACACTGAAGCTTTCTTT. V usage is TRBV6-5 and J usage is TRBJ1-1; D uncertain. The CDR3 is 12 amino acids. The V gene's germline CDR1 is MNHEY and CDR2 SVGAGI. V was trimmed by 0 bases and J by 1 base, leaving 0 bases between them.

The chain couples TRBV6-5 to TRBJ1-1, with D uncertain. The CDR3 totals 13 residues. From germline, CDR1 is MNHEY and CDR2 SVGAGI. V dropped 0 bases and J dropped 2 bases, with 4 bases sitting between them. For the CDR3, the DNA is TGTGCCAGCAGTTACTCGGTAAACACTGAAGCTTTCTTT. This translates into CASSYSVNTEAFF.

The chain links TRBV13 to TRBJ1-4, with a weak D call TRBD1 (6 bases). The V end was cut by 2 bases, the J end by 8 bases, with 12 bases between. The CDR3 spans 14 residues. The germline V gene encodes CDR1 PRHDT and CDR2 FYEKMQ (reference sequence). The DNA of the CDR3 is TGTGCCAGCAGCTTACGAGGGGGAGGGGAAAAACTGTTTTTT. It codes for CASSLRGGGEKLFF.